This T cell receptor (beta chain) was found in a study of T cell responses to AZD1222 COVID-19 vaccine. For the study at large: Pooling of second doses given at about 4 or about 12 weeks was done. Overall study findings and caveats: Increased Spike-specific TCR breadth and depth were observed after two AZD1222 doses. At baseline, seropositivity was found in only 5 to 7 AZD1222 recipients.

V was clipped by 0 bases and J by 4 bases, with 4 bases between them. There are 12 residues in the CDR3. Germline V gene sequence: CDR1 GTSNPN, CDR2 SVGIG (reference sequence). This clone was counted a single time. The antigen remains undetermined. Within the sample, other DNA sequences also encode this same CDR3. TCRdb's table, derived via immunoSEQ multiplex PCR, lists solely in-frame clones and lacks some. The repertoire holds some 110,000 clones, with 89% as singletons. The TCR comes from an adult in good health. V is TRBV30 and J is TRBJ2-1; no firm D call. The sequences come from peripheral blood, collected on day 0 of AZD1222 vaccination. The CDR3 coding sequence is TGTGCCTGGAGTGTACGATACAATGAGCAGTTCTTC. Its protein is CAWSVRYNEQFF.